The clone carrying this TCR beta chain was counted at least ten times. This specimen belongs to a study of T-cell reconstitution after alpha-beta-depleted transplantation in children. Unique molecular identifiers were incorporated into the prepared TCRbeta library. MiXCR, run by TCRdb on the PCR reads, gives a single entry per CDR3 protein. The table includes a few hundred thousand distinct CDR3 sequences, 9.9% detected once. The sequences come from PBMCs from the stem cell graft donor, collected from the stem cell graft. This sequence originates from a human donor who donated a stem cell graft to a child with SCID.

CDR3 bases: TGTGCCAGCAGTTACTATGCGGGGGGTACGGGATTCGAGCAGTACTTC. It is translated as CASSYYAGGTGFEQYF. The chain has TRBV6-5 and TRBJ2-7; TRBD2 matches at 8 bases. This CDR3 contains 16 residues. Germline V gene sequence: CDR1 MNHEY, CDR2 SVGAGI. The V gene end was trimmed by 1 base and the J gene end by 6 bases; junction bases not matched to a gene: 11.